The following is a TCR beta chain sequence with its context. The method was immunoSEQ multiplex PCR; TCRdb's version includes in-frame clones alone and lacks a portion of them. Among some 49,000 clones listed, approximately 95% were seen once. This sample is part of a study of T cell changes during pregnancy in multiple sclerosis. Germline lookup yields CDR1 SQVTM and CDR2 ANQGSEA. J lost 3 bases, V lost 1 base, and 4 bases had no gene match. This CDR3 spans 14 amino acids. This TCR was recovered from a female donor with multiple sclerosis, enrolled in a pregnancy study. The source material was CD8+ T cells from peripheral blood mononuclear cells, sampled in the first trimester of pregnancy. The V call is TRBV29-1, the J call TRBJ1-2; 8 bases fit TRBD1. CDR3 sequence (DNA): TGCAGCGTTGAAGCCCAGGGACAGGACTATGGCTACACCTTC. Protein: CSVEAQGQDYGYTF.